Following are 18 T cell receptor beta chains from one sample sequenced in a study of blood T cell repertoires in COVID-19. TCRdb's copy holds only in-frame clones and misses some; the assay was immunoSEQ multiplex PCR. Here the sample spans some 350,000 clones, roughly 88% being singletons. The sequenced sample consisted of PBMCs or T cells enriched from blood (not recorded which). These receptors all stem from a young man who had recovered from COVID-19.

J is TRBJ1-3 and V is TRBV14; D is ambiguous. Germline loops: CDR1 SGHDN, CDR2 FVKESK. Deletions cut 0 bases from V and 0 bases from J, with 9 bases between. CDR3 length: 16 amino acids. DNA of the CDR3: TGTGCCAGCAGCCAAGAAGTCCGGTACTCTGGAAACACCATATATTTT. It encodes CASSQEVRYSGNTIYF.

The chain couples TRBV7-9 to TRBJ2-7, with D perhaps TRBD1 (5 bases). This CDR3 has 18 amino acids. With 0 bases removed from V and 0 bases from J, the gap between germline ends came to 18 bases. CDR1 and CDR2 from the germline V gene are SEHNR and FQNEAQ (reference sequence). CDR3 DNA: TGTGCCAGCAGCTTAGCGGATCTTCAGGGAAGGGGCTCCTACGAGCAGTACTTC. The encoded protein is CASSLADLQGRGSYEQYF.

CDR3 region: CASSRVWKGDEQFF. CDR3 nucleotides: TGTGCCAGCAGCCGAGTGTGGAAAGGGGATGAGCAGTTCTTC. The J gene is TRBJ2-1, the V gene TRBV9, with D possibly being TRBD1 (5 bases). Trimming took off 4 bases at V and 8 bases at J, with 16 bases between the two ends. Germline V gene lookup returns CDR1 SGDLS and CDR2 YYNGEE. This CDR3 is 14 amino acids long.

This chain uses TRBV5-1 with TRBJ2-2; 7 bases are shared with TRBD1. Germline assignment: CDR1 SGHRS and CDR2 YFSETQ. Unmatched junction bases numbered 5, after V lost 6 bases and J lost 3 bases. The CDR3 runs 14 residues. In DNA, the CDR3 is TGCGCCAGCACGCCGGGACAGTACACCGGGGAGCTGTTTTTT. This codes for CASTPGQYTGELFF.

V and J are TRBV10-1 and TRBJ2-1; no reliable D call. The V end was cut by 11 bases, the J end by 7 bases, with 27 bases between. Germline V gene data show CDR1 as WNHNN and CDR2 as SYGVQD (reference sequence). This CDR3 is built from 16 residues. The CDR3 nucleotides read TGCGCCGACTGGTCCCTTAATAAACTACCCCAAAATGAGCAGTTCTTC. Its protein is CADWSLNKLPQNEQFF.

In this sample, this clone turned up a few times. The V call is TRBV5-1, the J call TRBJ1-6, with a tentative D call TRBD1 (6 bases). This CDR3 comprises 17 residues. V lost 3 bases and J 7 bases, leaving 20 bases between the germline ends. The germline gives CDR1 SGHRS, CDR2 YFSETQ. This CDR3 reads CASSSTPGGATNSPLHF. In DNA, the CDR3 is TGCGCCAGCAGCTCCACGCCGGGGGGCGCGACGAATTCACCCCTCCACTTT.

The rearrangement uses TRBV6-6 and TRBJ1-5; D unclear. The V end lost 2 bases, the J end lost 2 bases, and 7 bases lay between the germline ends. Germline V gene lookup returns CDR1 MNHNY and CDR2 SVGAGI (reference sequence). The CDR3 consists of 14 residues. The CDR3 region is CASSYGPGNQPQHF. As DNA, the CDR3 is TGTGCCAGCAGTTACGGGCCGGGCAATCAGCCCCAGCATTTT.

The chain joins TRBV19 to TRBJ2-5; TRBD2 agrees at 12 bases. The CDR3 is 17 residues long. J lost 1 base, V lost 4 bases, and 7 bases had no gene match. Germline values: CDR1 LNHDA, CDR2 SQIVND (reference sequence). The CDR3 region is CASSSKTGLAGQETQYF. The CDR3, as DNA: TGTGCCAGTAGTAGTAAAACGGGACTAGCGGGCCAAGAGACCCAGTACTTC.

This clone was counted between two and nine times. The gene calls are TRBV19 and TRBJ1-5, with D maybe TRBD1 (5 bases). In germline, CDR1 is LNHDA, CDR2 SQIVND (reference sequence). CDR3 length: 17 residues. V was pared by 6 bases and J by 0 bases, with 18 bases between. The CDR3 DNA is TGTGCCAGTAGGGAGGGATGGAGGGGCTATAGCAATCAGCCCCAGCATTTT. Translation gives CASREGWRGYSNQPQHF. The whole variable domain, remainder taken from reference TRBV19 and TRBJ1-5, is DGGITQSPKYLFRKEGQNVTLSCEQNLNHDAMYWYRQDPGQGLRLIYYSQIVNDFQKGDIAEGYSVSREKKESFPLTVTSAQKNPTAFYLCASREGWRGYSNQPQHFGDGTRLSIL.

The gene calls are TRBV13 and TRBJ2-3, with 7 bases identical to TRBD2. The germline V gene has CDR1 PRHDT and CDR2 FYEKMQ (reference sequence). With V trimmed by 4 bases and J by 3 bases, 7 bases remained unmatched. This CDR3 comprises 15 residues. The DNA of the CDR3 is TGTGCCAGCAGCTACTTGGGGGGGAATACAGATACGCAGTATTTT. It codes for CASSYLGGNTDTQYF. Filled out from reference TRBV13 and TRBJ2-3, the complete variable domain reads AAGVIQSPRHLIKEKRETATLKCYPIPRHDTVYWYQQGPGQDPQFLISFYEKMQSDKGSIPDRFSAQQFSDYHSELNMSSLELGDSALYFCASSYLGGNTDTQYFGPGTRLTVL.

The chain recombines TRBV7-9 with TRBJ2-1, with TRBD1 matching over 8 bases. This CDR3 comprises 12 residues. Germline values: CDR1 SEHNR, CDR2 FQNEAQ (reference sequence). The J segment lost 10 bases and the V segment lost 5 bases, leaving 4 bases of the junction unmatched. The CDR3 spells CASSADREEQFF. The CDR3 region has the DNA TGTGCCAGCAGCGCGGACAGGGAGGAGCAGTTCTTC. Combining the CDR3 with reference TRBV7-9 and TRBJ2-1 gives the whole variable domain DTGVSQNPRHKITKRGQNVTFRCDPISEHNRLYWYRQTLGQGPEFLTYFQNEAQLEKSRLLSDRFSAERPKGSFSTLEIQRTEQGDSAMYLCASSADREEQFFGPGTRLTVL.

This clone showed up just once. J is TRBJ1-1 and V is TRBV19, with D possibly matching TRBD1 (5 bases). Trimming took off 4 bases at V and 0 bases at J, with 9 bases between the two ends. The CDR3 has 14 amino acids. Germline V gene sequence: CDR1 LNHDA, CDR2 SQIVND (reference sequence). The CDR3 DNA follows: TGTGCCAGTAGTACGAAGGGGTTGAACACTGAAGCTTTCTTT. Its translation: CASSTKGLNTEAFF.

This chain connects TRBV9 to TRBJ1-5, with 7 nucleotides matching TRBD1. Losses at the gene ends were 4 bases for V and 2 bases for J; bases not matched to a gene: 3. Germline values: CDR1 SGDLS, CDR2 YYNGEE. This CDR3 spans 14 amino acids. CDR3 protein: CASSPDRGNQPQHF. Here the CDR3 DNA reads TGTGCCAGCAGCCCCGACAGGGGCAATCAGCCCCAGCATTTT.

This clone was recorded a few times. This chain links TRBV21-1 with TRBJ1-1; the table gives TRBD1 as D, unverified against the DNA. TRBV21-1 is a pseudogene segment. The CDR3 runs 14 residues. The CDR3 loop is CASSKYPDRPEAFF. The DNA of the CDR3 is TGTGCCAGCAGCAAGTATCCGGACAGGCCTGAAGCTTTCTTT.

V gene TRBV11-2 combines with J gene TRBJ2-7; 12 bases agree with TRBD2. The CDR3 has 18 amino acids. Per germline, CDR1 SGHAT and CDR2 FQNNGV. Trimming took 5 bases from V and 0 from J; bases not matched to a gene: 11. The CDR3 DNA follows: TGTGCCAGCAGCCCCCTAGCGGGGGGGCCTTCCAGCTCCTACGAGCAGTACTTC. It specifies CASSPLAGGPSSSYEQYF.

The gene calls are TRBV7-2 and TRBJ2-7, with D tentatively TRBD1 (5 bases). Per the germline V gene, CDR1 is SGHTA and CDR2 is FQGNSA. The V end lost 2 bases, the J end lost 0 bases, and 8 bases lay between the germline ends. The CDR3 extends over 14 amino acids. The CDR3 DNA sequence: TGTGCCAGCAGCTTAAGCAGGGCCTCCTACGAGCAGTACTTC. Protein product: CASSLSRASYEQYF.

CDR3: CASSRGQGRATDTQYF. In DNA, the CDR3 is TGCGCCAGCAGCCGGGGACAGGGGCGAGCCACAGATACGCAGTATTTT. The chain couples TRBV4-1 to TRBJ2-3, with TRBD1 matching 10 bases. The CDR3 has 16 amino acids. Germline loops: CDR1 MGHRA, CDR2 YSYEKL. V trimming: 4 bases; J trimming: 2 bases; junction bases outside the gene matches: 6.

The rearrangement joins TRBV7-8 to TRBJ1-5; 8 positions match TRBD1. The CDR3 has 14 residues. V shed 5 bases, J shed 4 bases, and the junction held 4 bases outside the gene matches. CDR1 SGHVS and CDR2 FQNEAQ come from the germline V gene. CDR3: CASSEDRVNQPQHF. CDR3 in DNA: TGTGCCAGCAGCGAGGACAGGGTGAATCAGCCCCAGCATTTT. The full variable domain, its missing parts supplied by reference TRBV7-8 and TRBJ1-5, is GAGVSQSPRYKVAKRGQDVALRCDPISGHVSLFWYQQALGQGPEFLTYFQNEAQLDKSGLPSDRFFAERPEGSVSTLKIQRTQQEDSAVYLCASSEDRVNQPQHFGDGTRLSIL.